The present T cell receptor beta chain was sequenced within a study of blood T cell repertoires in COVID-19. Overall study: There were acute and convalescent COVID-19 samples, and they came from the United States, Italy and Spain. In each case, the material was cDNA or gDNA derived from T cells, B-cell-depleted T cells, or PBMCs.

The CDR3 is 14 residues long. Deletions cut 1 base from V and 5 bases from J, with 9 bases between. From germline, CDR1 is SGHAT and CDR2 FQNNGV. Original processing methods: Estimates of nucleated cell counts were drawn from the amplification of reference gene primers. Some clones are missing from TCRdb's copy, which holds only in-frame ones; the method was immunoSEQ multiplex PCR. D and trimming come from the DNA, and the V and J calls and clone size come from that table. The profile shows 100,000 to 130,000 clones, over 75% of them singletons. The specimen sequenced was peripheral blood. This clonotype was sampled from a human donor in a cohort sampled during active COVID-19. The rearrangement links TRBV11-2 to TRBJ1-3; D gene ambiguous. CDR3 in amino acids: CASSLGWSRNTIYF. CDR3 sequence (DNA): TGTGCCAGCAGCTTAGGATGGAGCCGAAACACCATATATTTT.